The entry below describes one TCR beta chain. The junction departs from germline at one end; a sequencing error may be responsible. The sample carries other DNA sequences with the same CDR3. Primers for the PCR totalled 60 Vbeta and 13 Jbeta. Clones were read by immunoSEQ multiplex PCR, and TCRdb kept only the in-frame ones, dropping some. This table holds about 59,000 clones, about 80% found once. This specimen comes from a study of cytomegalovirus exposure and HLA in healthy donors. The germline gives CDR1 SGHNT, CDR2 YYREEE (reference sequence). The CDR3 extends over 12 amino acids. This receptor was obtained from a man aged 35-49 years in good health and CMV-seronegative. This chain joins TRBV5-4 and TRBJ1-6; a weak D match, TRBD1 (6 bases). The sequenced material came from PBMCs. This CDR3 is CASSLQGAPLHF. Here the CDR3 DNA reads TGTGCCAGCAGCTTACAGGGAGCACCTCTCCACTTT.